This T cell receptor (beta chain) was captured in a study of chemoradiotherapy in HPV16-positive cancers. Looking at the study overall: Functional T-cell assays on a couple of HPV16-positive patients' cells defined candidate HPV-specific clones and common TCR motifs.

Only one count was recorded for this clone. The CDR3 loop spans 15 amino acids. Germline lookup yields CDR1 SGDLS and CDR2 YYNGEE. The V end lost 0 bases, the J end lost 2 bases, and 11 bases lay between the germline ends. Sequencing was performed with immunoSEQ multiplex PCR; in TCRdb, only in-frame clones are kept and a portion is missing. The sample consists of roughly 600 clones, approximately 91% of them appearing once. This specimen was tumor tissue, taken from a patient who underwent chemoradiotherapy. The TCR was taken from a human donor with HPV-associated anogenital cancer. The gene calls are TRBV9 and TRBJ1-2; D remains ambiguous. The CDR3, as DNA: TGTGCCAGCAGCGTAGATCACAGCCTGAACTATGGCTACACCTTC. Amino acid sequence: CASSVDHSLNYGYTF.